This T cell receptor beta chain is drawn from a study of naive and memory T cell subsets. Overall study findings and caveats: In CD4 and CD8 cells, diversity dropped from naive through EMRA.

Alpha and beta libraries were amplified separately from the second PCR onward. Four subsets defined by CD45RA and CD27 were sorted after CD3, CD4, CD8 and live/dead staining. With 6 bases clipped from V and 8 bases from J, the junction kept 12 bases outside the gene matches. The germline V gene encodes CDR1 SNHLY and CDR2 FYNNEI. The CDR3 has 15 amino acids. Two oligonucleotides, mixed equimolar, formed the beta constant-region primer covering TRBC1 and TRBC2. Four rounds of PCR amplified the ligated cDNA using nested alpha and beta constant-region primers plus SP2. TCRdb re-called the UMI-ligation and nested PCR reads with MiXCR, one entry per CDR3 protein. Here the sample spans around 90,000 distinct CDR3 sequences, roughly 7% being singletons. This clonotype was recorded at least ten times. What it binds is unknown.

The chain employs TRBV2 and TRBJ1-3; 8 bases fit TRBD1. Specimen: central memory CD4+ T cells from blood. The TCR sequence derives from a human donor in good health. In nucleotides, the CDR3 is TGTGCCAGCAGGCGGACAGGGCAGAGTTCGGACACCATATATTTT. It encodes CASRRTGQSSDTIYF.